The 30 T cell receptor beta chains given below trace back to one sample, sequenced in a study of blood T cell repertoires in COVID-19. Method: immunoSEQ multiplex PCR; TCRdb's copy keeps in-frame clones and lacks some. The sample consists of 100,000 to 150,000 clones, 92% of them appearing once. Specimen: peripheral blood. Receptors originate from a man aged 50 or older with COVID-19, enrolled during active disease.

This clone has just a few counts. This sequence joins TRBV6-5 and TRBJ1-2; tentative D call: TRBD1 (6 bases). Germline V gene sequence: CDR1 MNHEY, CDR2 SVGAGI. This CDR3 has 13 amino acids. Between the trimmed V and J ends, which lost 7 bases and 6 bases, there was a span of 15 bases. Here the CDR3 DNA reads TGTGCCAGCACAAACGTAGGACAGAATGGCTACACCTTC. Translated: CASTNVGQNGYTF.

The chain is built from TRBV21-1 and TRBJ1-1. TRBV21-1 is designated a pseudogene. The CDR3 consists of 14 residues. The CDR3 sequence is CASRRDFLDTEAFF. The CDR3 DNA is TGTGCCAGCAGGCGGGACTTCTTGGACACTGAAGCTTTCTTT.

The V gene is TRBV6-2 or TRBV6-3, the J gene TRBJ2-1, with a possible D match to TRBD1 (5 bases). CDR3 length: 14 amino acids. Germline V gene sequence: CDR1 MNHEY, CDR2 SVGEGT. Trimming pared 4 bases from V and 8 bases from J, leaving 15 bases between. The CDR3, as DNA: TGTGCCAGCAGTTCAAGGACACCCCGGGATGAGCAGTTCTTC. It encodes CASSSRTPRDEQFF.

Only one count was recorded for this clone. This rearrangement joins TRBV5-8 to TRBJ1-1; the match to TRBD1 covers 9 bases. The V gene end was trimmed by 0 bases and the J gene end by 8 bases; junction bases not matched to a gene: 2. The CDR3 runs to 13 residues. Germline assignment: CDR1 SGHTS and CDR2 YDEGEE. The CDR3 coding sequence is TGTGCCAGCAGCTTGGACAGGGGGCCGGAAGCTTTCTTT. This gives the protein CASSLDRGPEAFF.

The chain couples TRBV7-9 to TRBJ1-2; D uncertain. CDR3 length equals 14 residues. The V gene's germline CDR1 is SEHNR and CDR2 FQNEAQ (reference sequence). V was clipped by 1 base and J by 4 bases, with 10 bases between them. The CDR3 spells CASSLDVATYGYTF. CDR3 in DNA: TGTGCCAGCAGCTTAGATGTAGCGACCTATGGCTACACCTTC.

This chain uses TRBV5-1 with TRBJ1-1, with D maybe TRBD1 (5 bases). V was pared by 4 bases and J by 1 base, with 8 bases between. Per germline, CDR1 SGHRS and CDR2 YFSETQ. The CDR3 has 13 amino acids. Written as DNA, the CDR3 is TGCGCCAGCAGCGTTCAGGGGAACACTGAAGCTTTCTTT. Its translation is CASSVQGNTEAFF.

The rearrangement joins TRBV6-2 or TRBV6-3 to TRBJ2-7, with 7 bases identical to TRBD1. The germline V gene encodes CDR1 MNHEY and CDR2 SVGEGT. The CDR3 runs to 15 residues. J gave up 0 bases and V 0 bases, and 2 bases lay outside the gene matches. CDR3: CASSYSPGGSYEQYF. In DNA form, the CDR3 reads TGTGCCAGCAGTTACTCTCCAGGGGGCTCCTACGAGCAGTACTTC.

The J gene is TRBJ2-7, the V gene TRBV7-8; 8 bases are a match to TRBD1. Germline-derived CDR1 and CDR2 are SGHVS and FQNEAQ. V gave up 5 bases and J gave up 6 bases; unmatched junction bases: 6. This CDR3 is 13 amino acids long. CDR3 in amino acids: CASSPDRGGEQYV. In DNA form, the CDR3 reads TGTGCCAGCAGCCCCGACAGGGGAGGCGAGCAGTACGTC.

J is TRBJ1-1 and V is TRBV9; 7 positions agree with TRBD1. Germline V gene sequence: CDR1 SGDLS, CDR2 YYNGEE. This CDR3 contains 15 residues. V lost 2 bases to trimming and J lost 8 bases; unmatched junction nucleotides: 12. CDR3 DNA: TGTGCCAGCAGCGTCCGGGACAGAGGTGTAGGAGAAGCTTTCTTT. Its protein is CASSVRDRGVGEAFF. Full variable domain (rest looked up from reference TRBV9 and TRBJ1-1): DSGVTQTPKHLITATGQRVTLRCSPRSGDLSVYWYQQSLDQGLQFLIQYYNGEERAKGNILERFSAQQFPDLHSELNLSSLELGDSALYFCASSVRDRGVGEAFFGQGTRLTVV.

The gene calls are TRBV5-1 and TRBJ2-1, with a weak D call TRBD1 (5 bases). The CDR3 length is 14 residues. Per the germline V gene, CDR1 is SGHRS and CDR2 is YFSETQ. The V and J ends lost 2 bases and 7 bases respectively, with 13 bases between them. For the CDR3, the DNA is TGCGCCAGCAGCTTTGGGCAGGGTATGAATGAGCAGTTCTTC. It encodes CASSFGQGMNEQFF.

The CDR3 sequence: CAWSASQVHGYTF. The CDR3 DNA reads TGTGCCTGGAGTGCATCACAGGTTCATGGCTACACCTTC. This chain joins TRBV30 and TRBJ1-2; tentatively, D is TRBD1 (5 bases). CDR1 and CDR2 from the germline V gene are GTSNPN and SVGIG (reference sequence). There are 13 residues in the CDR3. V dropped 1 base and J dropped 6 bases, with 12 bases sitting between them.

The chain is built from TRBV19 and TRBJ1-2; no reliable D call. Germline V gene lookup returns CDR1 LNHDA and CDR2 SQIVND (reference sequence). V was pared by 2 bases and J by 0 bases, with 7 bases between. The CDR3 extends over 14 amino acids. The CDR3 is CASSIREANYGYTF. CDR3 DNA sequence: TGTGCCAGTAGTATACGGGAGGCTAACTATGGCTACACCTTC.

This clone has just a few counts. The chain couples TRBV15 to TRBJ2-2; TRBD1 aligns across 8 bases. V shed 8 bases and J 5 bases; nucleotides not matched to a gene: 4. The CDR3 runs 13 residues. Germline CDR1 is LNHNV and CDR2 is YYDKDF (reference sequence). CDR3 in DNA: TGTGCCACCTATAGGACAGGGACCGGGGAGCTGTTTTTT. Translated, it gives CATYRTGTGELFF. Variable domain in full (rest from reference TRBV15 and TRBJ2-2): DAMVIQNPRYQVTQFGKPVTLSCSQTLNHNVMYWYQQKSSQAPKLLFHYYDKDFNNEADTPDNFQSRRPNTSFCFLDIRSPGLGDTAMYLCATYRTGTGELFFGEGSRLTVL.

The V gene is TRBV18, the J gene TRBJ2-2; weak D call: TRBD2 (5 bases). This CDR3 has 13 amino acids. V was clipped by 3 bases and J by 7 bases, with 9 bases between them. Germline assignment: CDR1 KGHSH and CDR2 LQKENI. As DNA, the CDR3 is TGTGCCAGCTCACCGTCGGGGAACGGGGAGCTGTTTTTT. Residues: CASSPSGNGELFF.

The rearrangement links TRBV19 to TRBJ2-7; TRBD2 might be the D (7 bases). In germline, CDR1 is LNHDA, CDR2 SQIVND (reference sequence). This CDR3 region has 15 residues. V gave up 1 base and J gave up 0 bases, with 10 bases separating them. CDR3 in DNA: TGTGCCAGTAGTATAGGTCGGGGGGCCTCCTACGAGCAGTACTTC. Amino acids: CASSIGRGASYEQYF.

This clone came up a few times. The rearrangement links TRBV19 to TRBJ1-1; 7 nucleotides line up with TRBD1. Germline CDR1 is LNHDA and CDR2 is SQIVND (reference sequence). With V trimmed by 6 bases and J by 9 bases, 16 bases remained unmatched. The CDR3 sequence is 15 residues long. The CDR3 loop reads CASRQTHDKGQKAFF. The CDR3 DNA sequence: TGTGCCAGTAGACAAACCCACGACAAGGGACAGAAAGCTTTCTTT.

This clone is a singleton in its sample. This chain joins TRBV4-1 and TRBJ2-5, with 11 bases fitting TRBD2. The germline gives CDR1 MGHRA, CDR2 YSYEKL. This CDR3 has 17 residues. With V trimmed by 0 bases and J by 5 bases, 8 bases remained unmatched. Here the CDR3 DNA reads TGCGCCAGCAGCCAAGATCCGGCTAGCGGGAGGATGGAGACCCAGTACTTC. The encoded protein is CASSQDPASGRMETQYF.

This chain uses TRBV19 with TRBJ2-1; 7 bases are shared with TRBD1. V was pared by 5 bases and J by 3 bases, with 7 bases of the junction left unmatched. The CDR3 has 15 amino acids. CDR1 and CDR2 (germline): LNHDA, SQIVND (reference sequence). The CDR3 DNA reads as TGTGCCAGTAGTGGGGGACAGTCTAACTACAATGAGCAGTTCTTC. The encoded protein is CASSGGQSNYNEQFF.

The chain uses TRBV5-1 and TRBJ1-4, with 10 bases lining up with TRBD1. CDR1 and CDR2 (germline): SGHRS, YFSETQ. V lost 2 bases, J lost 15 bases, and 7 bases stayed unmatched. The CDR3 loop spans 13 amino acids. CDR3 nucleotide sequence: TGCGCCAGCAGCTTCGGACAGGGGGAGATTTTGTTTTTT. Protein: CASSFGQGEILFF.

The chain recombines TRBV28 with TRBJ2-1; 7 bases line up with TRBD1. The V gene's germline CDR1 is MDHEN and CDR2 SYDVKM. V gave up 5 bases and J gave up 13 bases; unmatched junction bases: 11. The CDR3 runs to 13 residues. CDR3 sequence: CASSPILTGEQFF. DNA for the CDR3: TGTGCCAGCAGTCCGATCCTCACAGGGGAACAGTTCTTC.

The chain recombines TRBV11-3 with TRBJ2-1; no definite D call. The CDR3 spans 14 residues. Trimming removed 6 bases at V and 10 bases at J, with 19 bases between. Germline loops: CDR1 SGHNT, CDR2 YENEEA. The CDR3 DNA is TGTGCCAGCAGTCCCCGCCCTAGTGGCGAGGAGCAGTTCTTC. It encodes CASSPRPSGEEQFF.

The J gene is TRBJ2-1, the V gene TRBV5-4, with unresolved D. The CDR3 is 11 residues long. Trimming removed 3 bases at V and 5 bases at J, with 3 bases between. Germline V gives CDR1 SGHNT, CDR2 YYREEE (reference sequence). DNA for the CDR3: TGTGCCAGCAGCTCTAACAATGAGCAGTTCTTC. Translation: CASSSNNEQFF.

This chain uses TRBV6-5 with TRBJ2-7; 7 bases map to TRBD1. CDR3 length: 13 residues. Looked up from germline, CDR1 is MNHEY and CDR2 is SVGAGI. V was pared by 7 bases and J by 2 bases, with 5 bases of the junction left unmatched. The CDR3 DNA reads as TGTGCCAGCACCCCGGGACAGACCTACGAGCAGTACTTC. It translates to CASTPGQTYEQYF.

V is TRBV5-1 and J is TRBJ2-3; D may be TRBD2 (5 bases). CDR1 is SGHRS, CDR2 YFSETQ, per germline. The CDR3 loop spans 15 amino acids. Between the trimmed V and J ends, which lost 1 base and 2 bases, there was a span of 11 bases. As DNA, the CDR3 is TGCGCCAGCAGCTTGCGGGGAATGGTCACAGATACGCAGTATTTT. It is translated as CASSLRGMVTDTQYF.

For the CDR3, the DNA is TGTGCCAGCAGCTTTACAGGGGCGGGGTATGGCTACACCTTC. Translated, it gives CASSFTGAGYGYTF. The chain joins TRBV7-2 to TRBJ1-2, with 7 bases that match TRBD1. The V and J ends lost 3 bases and 5 bases, in that order; junction bases with no gene match: 6. The CDR3 is 14 residues long. Germline CDR1 reads SGHTA; CDR2 reads FQGNSA.

The chain's CDR3 is CASSTTQGETQYF. For the CDR3, the DNA is TGTGCCAGTAGTACCACACAGGGTGAGACCCAGTACTTC. V usage is TRBV19 and J usage is TRBJ2-5; D may be TRBD1 (6 bases). The CDR3 loop spans 13 amino acids. The germline gives CDR1 LNHDA, CDR2 SQIVND (reference sequence). V gave up 4 bases and J gave up 5 bases, with 11 bases separating them. The variable domain in full, with the rest retrieved from reference TRBV19 and TRBJ2-5, is DGGITQSPKYLFRKEGQNVTLSCEQNLNHDAMYWYRQDPGQGLRLIYYSQIVNDFQKGDIAEGYSVSREKKESFPLTVTSAQKNPTAFYLCASSTTQGETQYFGPGTRLLVL.

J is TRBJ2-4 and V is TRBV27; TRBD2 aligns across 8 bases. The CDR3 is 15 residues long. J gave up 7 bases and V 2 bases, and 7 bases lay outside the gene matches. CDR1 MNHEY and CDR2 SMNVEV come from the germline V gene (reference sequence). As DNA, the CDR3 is TGTGCCAGCAGTTTAGGCAAGGGCGGGGGGAACATTCAGTACTTC. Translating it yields CASSLGKGGGNIQYF.

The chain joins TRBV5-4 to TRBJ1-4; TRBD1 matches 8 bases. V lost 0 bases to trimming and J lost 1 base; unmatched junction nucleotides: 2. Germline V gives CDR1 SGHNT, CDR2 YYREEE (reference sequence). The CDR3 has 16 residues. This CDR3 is CASSLGQGRTNEKLFF. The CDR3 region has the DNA TGTGCCAGCAGCTTGGGACAGGGGCGAACTAATGAAAAACTGTTTTTT.

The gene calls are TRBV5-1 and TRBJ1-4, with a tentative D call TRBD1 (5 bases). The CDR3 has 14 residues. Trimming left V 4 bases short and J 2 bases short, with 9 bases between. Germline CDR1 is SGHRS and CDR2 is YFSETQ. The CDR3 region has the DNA TGCGCCAGCAGCGCGACAGCTACTAATGAAAAACTGTTTTTT. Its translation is CASSATATNEKLFF.

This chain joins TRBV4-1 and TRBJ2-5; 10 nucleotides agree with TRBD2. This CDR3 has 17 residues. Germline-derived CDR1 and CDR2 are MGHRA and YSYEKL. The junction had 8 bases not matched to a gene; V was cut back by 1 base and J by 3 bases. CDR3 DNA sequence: TGCGCCAGCAGCCAAGGGCTAGCGGGAGCCAATAAAGAGACCCAGTACTTC. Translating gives CASSQGLAGANKETQYF.